The TCR beta chain described here comes from a study of post-analysis software for immune sequencing data. In the case of this clonotype: Its specificity is not known.

The CDR3 is 16 residues long. Trimming cost V 1 base and J 1 base, with 13 bases left between them. Germline V gene data show CDR1 as LNHNV and CDR2 as YYDKDF (reference sequence). Unique molecular identifiers were built into the TCR beta cDNA libraries. TCRdb ran MiXCR on the PCR reads and lists one entry per CDR3 protein. The sample carries hundreds of thousands of distinct CDR3 sequences, 59% recorded once. Study-wide points: Compared with controls, patients had more of about five TRBV segments, including TRBV5-6, TRBV5-1 and TRBV20-1.

The sample consisted of blood. This clonotype was obtained from a girl aged 2-10 years with multiple sclerosis. The chain is built from TRBV15 and TRBJ1-1; perhaps TRBD1 as D (5 bases). The CDR3 region is CATSRALRGSNTEAFF. CDR3 sequence (DNA): TGTGCCACCAGCAGAGCTCTTCGGGGCTCGAACACTGAAGCTTTCTTT.